What follows are 27 T cell receptor beta chains derived from one specimen sequenced in a study of blood T cell repertoires in COVID-19. The assay was immunoSEQ multiplex PCR, and TCRdb's table has in-frame clones only and misses some. This sample has more than 250,000 clones, with around four fifths found just once. Material for sequencing was peripheral blood. All receptors come from a man in his 60s who had recovered from COVID-19.

This clone was picked up a small number of times. This chain links TRBV19 with TRBJ1-6; D is ambiguous. V was pared by 4 bases and J by 9 bases, with 13 bases between. Germline lookup yields CDR1 LNHDA and CDR2 SQIVND (reference sequence). The length of the CDR3 is 14 residues. This chain's CDR3 is CASSNDLAGSPLHF. In DNA form, the CDR3 reads TGTGCCAGTAGTAACGACTTGGCGGGTTCACCCCTCCACTTT.

The chain carries TRBV5-1 and TRBJ2-1, with D perhaps TRBD1 (7 bases). The V and J ends lost 7 bases and 6 bases respectively, with 17 bases between them. CDR1 is SGHRS, CDR2 YFSETQ, per germline. The length of the CDR3 is 14 residues. The CDR3 DNA follows: TGCGCCAGCCCCCGCAGGGGGGTTTCCAATGAGCAGTTCTTC. It specifies CASPRRGVSNEQFF.

This clone was recorded a few times. The chain employs TRBV7-2 and TRBJ2-7; 11 nucleotides align to TRBD1. The trim removed 8 bases at V and 1 base at J, leaving 7 bases unmatched. This CDR3 has 15 amino acids. Germline assignment: CDR1 SGHTA and CDR2 FQGNSA. The CDR3 loop is CASAAGTGGSYEQYF. In DNA form, the CDR3 reads TGTGCCAGCGCAGCCGGGACAGGGGGGTCCTACGAGCAGTACTTC.

The V and J genes are TRBV9 and TRBJ2-2, with 8 positions matching TRBD2. The CDR3 length is 15 residues. CDR1 and CDR2 (germline): SGDLS, YYNGEE. V was clipped by 0 bases and J by 4 bases; unmatched bases: 2. CDR3 protein: CASSVAGGPTGELFF. Here the CDR3 DNA reads TGTGCCAGCAGCGTAGCGGGAGGGCCCACCGGGGAGCTGTTTTTT.

This clone has a single count. CDR3 nucleotide sequence: TGTGCCACCGATTTGGGGGGTGCCTATGGCTACACCTTC. It encodes CATDLGGAYGYTF. This rearrangement joins TRBV28 to TRBJ1-2; tentative D call: TRBD1 (5 bases). Germline assignment: CDR1 MDHEN and CDR2 SYDVKM. The V gene lost 10 bases and the J gene lost 4 bases, with 16 bases spanning the gap. The CDR3 runs 13 residues.

CDR3 nucleotide sequence: TGTGCCAGCAGCTTATTCCTCTACGAGCAGTACTTC. Translation: CASSLFLYEQYF. The J gene is TRBJ2-7, the V gene TRBV7-2; no reliable D call. Germline values: CDR1 SGHTA, CDR2 FQGNSA. V lost 2 bases and J lost 3, with 5 bases in between. This CDR3 region has 12 residues. Complete variable domain (other parts from reference TRBV7-2 and TRBJ2-7): GAGVSQSPSNKVTEKGKDVELRCDPISGHTALYWYRQSLGQGLEFLIYFQGNSAPDKSGLPSDRFSAERTGGSVSTLTIQRTQQEDSAVYLCASSLFLYEQYFGPGTRLTVT.

CDR3 nucleotide sequence: TGTGCCAGCAGCCCGAGGCTAGCGGGAGAAGATACGCAGTATTTT. It specifies CASSPRLAGEDTQYF. The chain joins TRBV4-2 to TRBJ2-3; TRBD2 matches 10 bases. The germline V gene has CDR1 LGHNA and CDR2 YNFKEQ. There are 15 residues in the CDR3. V was clipped by 4 bases and J by 5 bases; unmatched bases: 6.

The gene calls are TRBV5-6 and TRBJ2-5; TRBD2 matches 12 bases. The CDR3 sequence is 16 residues long. V was clipped by 4 bases and J by 5 bases; unmatched bases: 9. The germline V gene has CDR1 SGHDT and CDR2 YYEEEE. The CDR3 is CASSLRTSGAGETQYF. The CDR3 DNA reads as TGTGCCAGCAGCCTCAGGACTAGCGGGGCCGGGGAGACCCAGTACTTC.

Written as DNA, the CDR3 is TGCGCCAGCAGTGAAAGCGTCCAAGAGACCCAGTACTTC. Translation gives CASSESVQETQYF. The chain joins TRBV10-2 to TRBJ2-5; the D is unclear. CDR3 size: 13 residues. With 3 bases removed from V and 1 base from J, the gap between germline ends came to 6 bases. The germline CDR1 and CDR2 sequences are WSHSY and SAAADI.

The V and J genes are TRBV19 and TRBJ1-6, with a tentative D call TRBD1 (6 bases). Germline values: CDR1 LNHDA, CDR2 SQIVND (reference sequence). Trimming took 4 bases from V and 5 from J, leaving 12 bases between them. The CDR3 runs to 15 residues. CDR3 DNA sequence: TGTGCCAGTAGTACGCGGGGGGCGAATAATTCACCCCTCCACTTT. Amino acid sequence: CASSTRGANNSPLHF.

A few counts support this clone. This chain links TRBV9 with TRBJ1-3; TRBD1 might be the D (5 bases). The CDR3 has 15 residues. The V end lost 3 bases, the J end lost 0 bases, and 10 bases lay between the germline ends. Germline CDR1 and CDR2: SGDLS and YYNGEE. The CDR3 DNA follows: TGTGCCAGCAGCGCAGCAGGGTACTCTGGAAACACCATATATTTT. Residues: CASSAAGYSGNTIYF.

The rearrangement joins TRBV12-5 to TRBJ1-1; D is unclear. Germline-derived CDR1 and CDR2 are LGHNT and FRNRAP. The CDR3 totals 13 residues. Trimming cost V 9 bases and J 3 bases, with 14 bases left between them. CDR3 region: CASLASRYTEAFF. DNA of the CDR3: TGTGCTAGCTTAGCGAGCAGGTACACTGAAGCTTTCTTT.

V and J are TRBV18 and TRBJ2-1; D gene unclear. This CDR3 spans 13 amino acids. With 5 bases removed from V and 3 bases from J, the gap between germline ends came to 8 bases. The germline V gene has CDR1 KGHSH and CDR2 LQKENI. CDR3 in DNA: TGTGCCAGCTCAGGGCTTCGCTACAATGAGCAGTTCTTC. Amino acid sequence: CASSGLRYNEQFF.

This chain links TRBV6-1 with TRBJ1-4; D might be TRBD1 (6 bases). CDR3 length: 16 amino acids. Germline lookup yields CDR1 MNHNS and CDR2 SASEGT. With 2 bases removed from V and 5 bases from J, the gap between germline ends came to 15 bases. CDR3 in amino acids: CASSEWDMYVNEKLFF. For the CDR3, the DNA is TGTGCCAGCAGTGAATGGGACATGTACGTCAATGAAAAACTGTTTTTT.

The chain couples TRBV5-1 to TRBJ1-5, with D possibly TRBD1 on 5 matching bases. The CDR3 is made up of 14 amino acids. Germline V gene lookup returns CDR1 SGHRS and CDR2 YFSETQ. Trimming cost V 0 bases and J 3 bases, with 7 bases left between them. DNA of the CDR3: TGCGCCAGCAGCTTGGCGGGGGTCAATCAGCCCCAGCATTTT. Translation gives CASSLAGVNQPQHF.

The rearrangement links TRBV7-2 to TRBJ2-3; TRBD2 matches 14 bases. The J segment lost 6 bases and the V segment lost 3 bases, leaving 5 bases of the junction unmatched. Germline V gives CDR1 SGHTA, CDR2 FQGNSA. The CDR3 runs 16 residues. CDR3 loop: CASSLTSGGARDTQYF. CDR3 sequence (DNA): TGTGCCAGCAGCTTGACTAGCGGGGGGGCCAGGGATACGCAGTATTTT.

The chain links TRBV28 to TRBJ2-4; a weak D match, TRBD1 (5 bases). CDR3 size: 12 residues. Trimming removed 8 bases at V and 7 bases at J, with 12 bases between. Germline-derived CDR1 and CDR2 are MDHEN and SYDVKM. The DNA for the CDR3 is TGTGCCAGCGGGGCAGGTACGAACATTCAGTACTTC. It encodes CASGAGTNIQYF.

The chain has TRBV27 and TRBJ1-3; D is undetermined. V dropped 1 base and J dropped 0 bases, with 4 bases sitting between them. CDR1 is MNHEY and CDR2 is SMNVEV in the germline V gene (reference sequence). This CDR3 is built from 14 residues. DNA for the CDR3: TGTGCCAGCAGTTTATTGGCCTCTGGAAACACCATATATTTT. Residues: CASSLLASGNTIYF.

The CDR3 DNA reads as TGCGCCAGCAGCCAAGCTTTATCAGGGGCCGGGGAGCTGTTTTTT. Its translation: CASSQALSGAGELFF. V is TRBV4-1 and J is TRBJ2-2; D perhaps matches TRBD1 (6 bases). The length of the CDR3 is 15 residues. Trimming took 1 base from V and 6 from J, leaving 12 bases between them. Germline V gives CDR1 MGHRA, CDR2 YSYEKL.

The J gene is TRBJ1-5, the V gene TRBV19; 9 nucleotides line up with TRBD1. There are 15 residues in the CDR3. Germline loops: CDR1 LNHDA, CDR2 SQIVND (reference sequence). V shed 4 bases, J shed 6 bases, and the junction held 7 bases outside the gene matches. The CDR3 loop is CASSSGTGNLQPQHF. DNA of the CDR3: TGTGCCAGTAGTAGCGGGACAGGGAACCTTCAGCCCCAGCATTTT.

This chain joins TRBV5-6 and TRBJ1-4; 7 bases agree with TRBD1. Germline lookup yields CDR1 SGHDT and CDR2 YYEEEE. The CDR3 consists of 15 residues. V lost 4 bases to trimming and J lost 8 bases; unmatched junction nucleotides: 11. The CDR3 DNA reads TGTGCCAGCAGCAGAATGACAGGGAAGGGGGAAAAACTGTTTTTT. It translates to CASSRMTGKGEKLFF.

This clone showed up just a few times. The J gene is TRBJ2-5, the V gene TRBV30; 7 bases agree with TRBD1. V was pared by 2 bases and J by 2 bases, with 5 bases of the junction left unmatched. From germline, CDR1 is GTSNPN and CDR2 SVGIG (reference sequence). The CDR3 loop spans 14 amino acids. CDR3 loop: CAWSQVQGQETQYF. DNA for the CDR3: TGTGCCTGGAGTCAGGTACAGGGGCAAGAGACCCAGTACTTC. Variable domain in full (rest from reference TRBV30 and TRBJ2-5): SQTIHQWPATLVQPVGSPLSLECTVEGTSNPNLYWYRQAAGRGLQLLFYSVGIGQISSEVPQNLSASRPQDRQFILSSKKLLLSDSGFYLCAWSQVQGQETQYFGPGTRLLVL.

The chain couples TRBV15 to TRBJ2-2, with 12 bases fitting TRBD1. Germline trimming cut 0 bases from V and 4 bases from J; bases unmatched to any gene: 9. The germline V gene encodes CDR1 LNHNV and CDR2 YYDKDF (reference sequence). CDR3 size: 19 residues. CDR3 amino acids: CATSREWDRGRAVTGELFF. Here the CDR3 DNA reads TGTGCCACCAGCAGAGAATGGGACAGGGGGCGCGCGGTCACCGGGGAGCTGTTTTTT.

V usage is TRBV19 and J usage is TRBJ2-2; D remains unclear. Germline V gene lookup returns CDR1 LNHDA and CDR2 SQIVND (reference sequence). V dropped 3 bases and J dropped 4 bases, with 3 bases sitting between them. There are 12 residues in the CDR3. CDR3 DNA: TGTGCCAGTAGTATCCGCACCGGGGAGCTGTTTTTT. It codes for CASSIRTGELFF.

J is TRBJ1-2 and V is TRBV28, with D possibly being TRBD1 (5 bases). The germline V gene has CDR1 MDHEN and CDR2 SYDVKM. The CDR3 sequence is 13 residues long. V lost 8 bases to trimming and J lost 1 base, with 11 bases between them. DNA for the CDR3: TGTGCCAGCCTCGACGGGGGTAACTATGGCTACACCTTC. Translation: CASLDGGNYGYTF.

V and J are TRBV14 and TRBJ1-1, with D unclear. This CDR3 comprises 15 residues. Germline loops: CDR1 SGHDN, CDR2 FVKESK. The V and J ends lost 1 base and 3 bases respectively, with 12 bases between them. As DNA, the CDR3 is TGTGCCAGCAGCCAAGTGGTAGGAGTGCACACTGAAGCTTTCTTT. Translation: CASSQVVGVHTEAFF. The full variable domain, completed using reference TRBV14 and TRBJ1-1, is EAGVTQFPSHSVIEKGQTVTLRCDPISGHDNLYWYRRVMGKEIKFLLHFVKESKQDESGMPNNRFLAERTGGTYSTLKVQPAELEDSGVYFCASSQVVGVHTEAFFGQGTRLTVV.

The chain's CDR3 is CASSSQGRGADTQYF. The CDR3 bases are TGTGCCAGCAGCTCACAGGGGCGGGGGGCAGATACGCAGTATTTT. J is TRBJ2-3 and V is TRBV11-3, with D perhaps matching TRBD2 (8 bases). Germline loops: CDR1 SGHNT, CDR2 YENEEA. V lost 4 bases, J lost 4 bases, and 15 bases lay in between. The CDR3 contains 15 residues.